This T cell receptor beta chain was observed in a study of control samples from healthy donors and cancer patients. Produced via immunoSEQ multiplex PCR; TCRdb's table is partial and in-frame only. The sample yields about 130,000 clones, about nine tenths seen once. CDR3 length equals 14 residues. Germline V gene sequence: CDR1 LNHDA, CDR2 SQIVND (reference sequence). The V end lost 4 bases, the J end lost 9 bases, and 16 bases lay between the germline ends. The V and J genes are TRBV19 and TRBJ1-3; no clear D. The sequenced material came from blood. The source is a man aged 40-50 years in good health. CDR3 nucleotide sequence: TGTGCCAGTAGTACCCGGCCAGGTTCTGGCACCATATATTTT. Protein: CASSTRPGSGTIYF.